Presented here are 17 T cell receptor beta chains from one specimen sequenced in a study of blood T cell repertoires in COVID-19. Data came from immunoSEQ multiplex PCR; TCRdb stores just in-frame clones and leaves some out. The sample has 150,000 to 200,000 clones; less than 85% are singletons. Source material: peripheral blood. The receptors stem from a woman at least 80 years old with acute or convalescent COVID-19.

This chain joins TRBV7-9 and TRBJ1-4; D may be TRBD1 (6 bases). V was trimmed by 3 bases and J by 8 bases, leaving 13 bases between them. The CDR3 contains 14 residues. The V gene's germline CDR1 is SEHNR and CDR2 FQNEAQ (reference sequence). The CDR3 DNA reads TGTGCCAGCAGCTTTCAGGGGAGGGGCGAAAAACTGTTTTTT. Protein sequence: CASSFQGRGEKLFF.

This clone was counted at least ten times. The chain recombines TRBV4-3 with TRBJ2-1; 10 nucleotides line up with TRBD2. The CDR3 has 16 residues. V gave up 0 bases and J gave up 10 bases; unmatched junction bases: 9. From germline, CDR1 is LGHNA and CDR2 YSLEER. CDR3 DNA sequence: TGCGCCAGCAGCCAAGATTGGGTAGCGGGAGGACGAGAGCAGTTCTTC. It codes for CASSQDWVAGGREQFF.

J is TRBJ2-1 and V is TRBV7-2, with TRBD2 identical over 12 bases. The junction had 3 bases not matched to a gene; V was cut back by 2 bases and J by 4 bases. Germline lookup yields CDR1 SGHTA and CDR2 FQGNSA. This CDR3 has 16 residues. CDR3 sequence (DNA): TGTGCCAGCAGCTTAACCGGGACTAGCGGGTACAATGAGCAGTTCTTC. Its translation is CASSLTGTSGYNEQFF.

The chain links TRBV9 to TRBJ2-2, with 7 positions matching TRBD1. V lost 3 bases and J lost 7; bases outside the gene matches: 9. Germline assignment: CDR1 SGDLS and CDR2 YYNGEE. The CDR3 spans 15 residues. The CDR3: CASSGTGNTIGELFF. Here the CDR3 DNA reads TGTGCCAGCAGCGGGACAGGAAACACGATCGGGGAGCTGTTTTTT.

This clone was seen more than once but under ten times. The CDR3 loop reads CASTDAGLSDTQYF. In DNA, the CDR3 is TGTGCCAGTACGGACGCGGGATTATCAGATACGCAGTATTTT. This rearrangement joins TRBV19 to TRBJ2-3; D is possibly TRBD2 (6 bases). The germline V and J ends were trimmed by 7 bases and 4 bases, with 15 bases remaining between them. The germline V gene has CDR1 LNHDA and CDR2 SQIVND (reference sequence). The CDR3 length is 14 residues.

This clone has just one count. The CDR3 DNA follows: TGTGCCACCAGCAGCGACAGAAACACTGAAGCTTTCTTT. Translated, it gives CATSSDRNTEAFF. The V call is TRBV15, the J call TRBJ1-1; weak D call: TRBD1 (5 bases). Germline V CDR1 and CDR2: LNHNV, YYDKDF (reference sequence). The CDR3 contains 13 residues. V gave up 3 bases and J gave up 2 bases, with 7 bases separating them.

The chain uses TRBV7-2 and TRBJ2-1; 13 nucleotides align to TRBD2. Trimming cost V 1 base and J 9 bases; bases outside gene matches: 9. The CDR3 sequence is 17 residues long. Germline V gives CDR1 SGHTA, CDR2 FQGNSA. For the CDR3, the DNA is TGTGCCAGCAGCTTAGTTCTCGGGACTAGCGGGAAGAGTGAGCAGTTCTTC. This encodes CASSLVLGTSGKSEQFF.

The chain joins TRBV7-2 to TRBJ2-3, with D possibly TRBD1 on 5 matching bases. The V end was cut by 1 base, the J end by 5 bases, with 13 bases between. The CDR3 contains 15 residues. CDR1 is SGHTA and CDR2 is FQGNSA in the germline V gene. This chain's CDR3 is CASSLVGQGIDTQYF. CDR3 DNA: TGTGCCAGCAGCTTAGTTGGCCAGGGAATAGATACGCAGTATTTT.

V is TRBV18 and J is TRBJ1-3; 10 bases line up with TRBD1. The CDR3 runs to 17 residues. The J segment lost 1 base and the V segment lost 1 base, leaving 4 bases of the junction unmatched. Germline loops: CDR1 KGHSH, CDR2 LQKENI. The CDR3: CASSPLPGQGSGNTIYF. DNA for the CDR3: TGTGCCAGCTCACCACTTCCGGGACAGGGGTCTGGAAACACCATATATTTT.

Only a few counts were recorded for this clone. This chain uses TRBV23-1 with TRBJ2-7, with 10 bases that match TRBD1. TRBV23-1 is an open reading frame, and its role is uncertain. V was clipped by 0 bases and J by 4 bases; unmatched bases: 9. This CDR3 has 17 amino acids. The CDR3 reads CASSQSVRRQGAYEQYF. DNA for the CDR3: TGCGCCAGCAGTCAATCGGTGCGGAGACAGGGGGCGTACGAGCAGTACTTC.

This chain uses TRBV5-1 with TRBJ2-1; maybe TRBD1 (6 bases). V lost 4 bases, J lost 7 bases, and 15 bases lay in between. The CDR3 runs 14 residues. The V gene's germline CDR1 is SGHRS and CDR2 YFSETQ. The CDR3 here is CASSLSDSKNEQFF. The CDR3 region has the DNA TGCGCCAGCAGCCTCTCGGACAGCAAAAATGAGCAGTTCTTC.

The chain links TRBV5-1 to TRBJ2-5; 14 bases match TRBD2. The CDR3 is 16 amino acids. V lost 3 bases and J lost 0; bases outside the gene matches: 1. Germline V gene data show CDR1 as SGHRS and CDR2 as YFSETQ. CDR3 region: CASSWGLAGDQETQYF. CDR3 in DNA: TGCGCCAGCAGCTGGGGACTAGCGGGAGACCAAGAGACCCAGTACTTC.

This clone is termed medium-sized. This chain links TRBV9 with TRBJ2-1, with 8 bases lining up with TRBD2. The ends lost 0 bases at V and 6 bases at J; junction bases unmatched: 11. Germline CDR1 SGDLS, CDR2 YYNGEE. The CDR3 runs to 17 residues. The CDR3 here is CASSVARAGVSRNEQFF. CDR3 nucleotide sequence: TGTGCCAGCAGCGTAGCTCGAGCGGGAGTATCCCGCAATGAGCAGTTCTTC.

The CDR3 reads CASSQGQGGDEQFF. For the CDR3, the DNA is TGTGCCAGCAGCCAAGGTCAGGGAGGCGATGAGCAGTTCTTC. The chain links TRBV3-1 (or the pseudogene TRBV3-2) to TRBJ2-1; tentatively, D is TRBD2 (6 bases). The germline V gene encodes CDR1 LGHDT and CDR2 YNNKEL (reference sequence). The CDR3 contains 14 residues. Trimming removed 1 base at V and 8 bases at J, with 12 bases between.

The chain is built from TRBV10-3 and TRBJ2-7; 11 bases line up with TRBD2. V shed 6 bases and J 1 base; nucleotides not matched to a gene: 11. Germline-derived CDR1 and CDR2 are ENHRY and SYGVKD. The length of the CDR3 is 17 residues. CDR3 in amino acids: CAISEALAGDRSYEQYF. The CDR3 region has the DNA TGTGCCATCAGCGAGGCACTAGCGGGAGATCGGTCCTACGAGCAGTACTTC.

This clone showed up just a few times. The V call is TRBV5-1, the J call TRBJ1-5; D gene ambiguous. The CDR3 contains 16 residues. V lost 4 bases to trimming and J lost 6 bases, with 20 bases between them. Germline V gives CDR1 SGHRS, CDR2 YFSETQ. CDR3 bases: TGCGCCAGCAGCCTCGATGGTCAGGCGGCGGGTCAGCCCCAGCATTTT. Protein: CASSLDGQAAGQPQHF.

The chain has TRBV30 and TRBJ2-1, with 11 bases identical to TRBD1. Germline-derived CDR1 and CDR2 are GTSNPN and SVGIG (reference sequence). J was trimmed by 1 base and V by 5 bases; bases with no gene match: 4. This CDR3 is built from 15 residues. CDR3 sequence reads: CAWWTGGASYNEQFF. The CDR3 DNA reads TGTGCCTGGTGGACAGGGGGCGCATCCTACAATGAGCAGTTCTTC.